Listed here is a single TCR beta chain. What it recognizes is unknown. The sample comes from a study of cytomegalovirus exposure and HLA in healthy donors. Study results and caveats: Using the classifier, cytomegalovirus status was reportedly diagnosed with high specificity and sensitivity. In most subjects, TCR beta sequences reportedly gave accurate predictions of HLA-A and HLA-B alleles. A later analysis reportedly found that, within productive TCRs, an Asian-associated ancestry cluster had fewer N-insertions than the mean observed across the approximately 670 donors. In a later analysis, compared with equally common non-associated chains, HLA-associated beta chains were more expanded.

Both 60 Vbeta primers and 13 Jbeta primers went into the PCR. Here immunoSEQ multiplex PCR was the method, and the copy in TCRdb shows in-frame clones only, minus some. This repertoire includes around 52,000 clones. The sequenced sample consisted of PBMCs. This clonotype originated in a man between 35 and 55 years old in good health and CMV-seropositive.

The CDR3 here is CASSPLSGSGGETQYF. CDR3 coding DNA: TGTGCCAGCTCACCCCTAAGCGGCTCCGGGGGAGAGACCCAGTACTTC. The chain is built from TRBV18 and TRBJ2-5; possible D gene TRBD2, 6 bases. The CDR3 runs to 16 residues. CDR1 is KGHSH, CDR2 LQKENI, per germline. Trimming removed 3 bases at V and 4 bases at J, with 18 bases between.